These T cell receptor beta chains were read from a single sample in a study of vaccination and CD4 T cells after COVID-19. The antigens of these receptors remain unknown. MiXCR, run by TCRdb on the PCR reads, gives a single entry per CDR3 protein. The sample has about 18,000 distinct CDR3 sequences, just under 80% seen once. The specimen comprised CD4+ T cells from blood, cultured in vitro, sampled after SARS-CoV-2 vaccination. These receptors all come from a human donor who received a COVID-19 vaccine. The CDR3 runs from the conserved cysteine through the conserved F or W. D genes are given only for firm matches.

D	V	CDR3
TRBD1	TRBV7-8	CASSAHDRASTDTQYF
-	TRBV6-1	CASTWGGDTEAFF
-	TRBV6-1	CASSTSRETQYF
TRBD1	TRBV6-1	CASTLEPDRGETQYF
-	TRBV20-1	CSARDILEQETQYF
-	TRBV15	CATSRDGRVNTEAFF
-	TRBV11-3	CASSLGDLNQPQHF
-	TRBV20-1	CSARDRDLDEQYF
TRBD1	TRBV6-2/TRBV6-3	CASRAGTGVTSPLHF
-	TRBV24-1	CATSENPNRGGTDTQYF
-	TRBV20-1	CSVRVPGPLMNEQYF
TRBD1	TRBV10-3	CAISVGQGAGEDTQYF
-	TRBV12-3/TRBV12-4	CASSRGGQNTEAFF